The text below deals with one T cell receptor (beta chain). Its antigen is as yet unknown. The record originates from a study of blood T cells in healthy people across ages. Study-wide results and limits: Roughly linear declines in TCR beta diversity per million T cells occurred with age.

Alongside a J-beta primer mix, a sample-barcoded 5' primer served in a second PCR lasting roughly 6 to 11 cycles. TCRdb re-analysed the 5' RACE reads in MiXCR, keeping a single row per CDR3 protein. The data show roughly 1,000,000 distinct CDR3 sequences, about 25% seen once. This sample was shared with a second study, whose subject was T cells of mothers and their children. That work states: cDNA was synthesized from all extracted RNA at around 1.5 ug per reaction. Relative to unrelated pairs, biologically related mother-child dyads exhibited marginally greater, non-significant overlap. It was observed that no persistent microchimeric T cell clones could be detected.

This TCR came from a girl aged 2-15 years in good health. Material: blood.

The CDR3 spells CSQTGARETQYF. The DNA for the CDR3 is TGCAGCCAGACAGGGGCTCGAGAGACCCAGTACTTC. The chain employs TRBV29-1 and TRBJ2-5, with 8 bases that match TRBD1. The germline gives CDR1 SQVTM, CDR2 ANQGSEA. Trimming cost V 8 bases and J 4 bases; bases outside gene matches: 6. The CDR3 is made up of 12 amino acids.